The rows below give T cell receptor beta chains drawn from one sample of a study of T cells in Graves' hyperthyroidism and ophthalmopathy. TCRdb redid the calling of the multiplex PCR reads with MiXCR, one entry per CDR3 protein. The profile shows almost 50,000 distinct CDR3 sequences, roughly 51% of them singletons. Material: peripheral blood or thyroid tissue (not recorded which). The receptors stem from a man aged 18 to 35 with Graves' hyperthyroidism. CDR3s include the opening cysteine and the closing phenylalanine or tryptophan. D genes are given only for firm matches. Rows may omit the clone size; those that give it use once, few, many or a size class.

DNA: -; CDR3: CASSSRDSPLHFGNGSYGYTF; D: -; size: -; V: TRBV7-9; J: TRBJ1-2
DNA: TGTGCCAGCAATACCGGGACAGCTAACTATGGCTACACCTTC; CDR3: CASNTGTANYGYTF; D: TRBD1; size: -; V: TRBV19; J: TRBJ1-2
DNA: TGTGCCAGCGGGGGCCTCCGCGTAGGAGAAAAACTGTTTTTT; CDR3: CASGGLRVGEKLFF; D: -; size: many; V: TRBV7-9; J: TRBJ1-4
DNA: TGTGCCAGCAGCCAAGATCAGGAGCGGGAGGTCCCCTACGAGCAGTACTTC; CDR3: CASSQDQEREVPYEQYF; D: TRBD2; size: -; V: TRBV4-2; J: TRBJ2-7
DNA: TGCAGTGCTTCCGGGACTAGCGGGAGTAGTGAGCAGTACTTC; CDR3: CSASGTSGSSEQYF; D: TRBD2; size: many; V: TRBV20-1; J: TRBJ2-7
DNA: TGCAGCGTTGAACCAGGGGCAAGAAAGGGGGAGACCCAGTACTTC; CDR3: CSVEPGARKGETQYF; D: -; size: once; V: TRBV29-1; J: TRBJ2-5
DNA: TGCGCCAGCAGCTCGCAGGGGATTGGAAATTCACCCCTCCACTTT; CDR3: CASSSQGIGNSPLHF; D: -; size: -; V: TRBV5-1; J: TRBJ1-6
DNA: TGTGCCAGCAGCTTGATTGGTGGAAACACCATATATTTT; CDR3: CASSLIGGNTIYF; D: -; size: medium-sized; V: TRBV7-2; J: TRBJ1-3
DNA: TGTGCCAGCAGTGAACATCAGGGGATCTATGGCTACACCTTC; CDR3: CASSEHQGIYGYTF; D: -; size: -; V: TRBV2; J: TRBJ1-2
DNA: TGTGCCAGCAGCAGCGTATCCTATGGCTACACCTTC; CDR3: CASSSVSYGYTF; D: -; size: -; V: TRBV2; J: TRBJ1-2
DNA: TGTGCCAGCGCCGATGGCACGTACAATTCACCCCTCCACTTT; CDR3: CASADGTYNSPLHF; D: -; size: many; V: TRBV3-1; J: TRBJ1-6
DNA: TGTGCCAGCTCACCAGACAGCTTCAATCAGCCCCAGCATTTT; CDR3: CASSPDSFNQPQHF; D: -; size: few; V: TRBV18; J: TRBJ1-5
DNA: TGTGCCACCAGTGACGGCAGGGGGCTGAATGAAGCTTTCTTT; CDR3: CATSDGRGLNEAFF; D: TRBD1; size: few; V: TRBV24-1; J: TRBJ1-1
DNA: TGTGCCAGCAGCTTGGGGCGGAGTGGCTACACCTTC; CDR3: CASSLGRSGYTF; D: -; size: many; V: TRBV5-6; J: TRBJ1-2
DNA: TGTGCCAGCTCACCACGGAGCGTGGGCTTGTCGAACACCGGGGAGCTGTTTTTT; CDR3: CASSPRSVGLSNTGELFF; D: -; size: few; V: TRBV7-2; J: TRBJ2-2
DNA: TGTGCCAGCAGTGAACGAGGTAGCGAGGAGTACTTC; CDR3: CASSERGSEEYF; D: -; size: -; V: TRBV2; J: TRBJ2-5
DNA: TGCAGCGTCGCCGTGGGGGACAGTAGCAATCAGCCCCAGCATTTT; CDR3: CSVAVGDSSNQPQHF; D: TRBD1; size: -; V: TRBV29-1; J: TRBJ1-5
DNA: TGTGCCAGCAGCTTAGCCGCAGCGGGAGGGCCCGGGCCCTACGAGCAGTACTTC; CDR3: CASSLAAAGGPGPYEQYF; D: TRBD2; size: many; V: TRBV13; J: TRBJ2-7
DNA: TGTGCCACGAAGGACAGGGCGTTTGATGGCTACACCTTC; CDR3: CATKDRAFDGYTF; D: TRBD1; size: many; V: TRBV19; J: TRBJ1-2
DNA: TGTGCCACCAGTGAACGACAACAGGGGGCCGGGGAGCTGTACTTC; CDR3: CATSERQQGAGELYF; D: TRBD1; size: -; V: TRBV24-1; J: TRBJ2-7
DNA: TGCAGTGCCCCCCAAGTGTCTAAGGGCCACTATGGCTACACCTTC; CDR3: CSAPQVSKGHYGYTF; D: -; size: -; V: TRBV20-1; J: TRBJ1-2
DNA: TGTGCCATCAGTGAGTCAGGGACTAGCGGGAGTAGTGAGCAGTACTTC; CDR3: CAISESGTSGSSEQYF; D: TRBD2; size: -; V: TRBV10-3; J: TRBJ2-7
DNA: TGTGCCAGCAGCCAGGATACCCCGCTGAGGTCTAATTCACCCCTCCACTTT; CDR3: CASSQDTPLRSNSPLHF; D: -; size: -; V: TRBV13; J: TRBJ1-6
DNA: TGTGCCAGCAGTGGGCAGCCCAATCAGCCCCAGCATTTT; CDR3: CASSGQPNQPQHF; D: -; size: -; V: TRBV7-9; J: TRBJ1-5
DNA: TGTGCCAGCAGAGTGACAGGTTATGGCTACACCTTC; CDR3: CASRVTGYGYTF; D: -; size: -; V: TRBV9; J: TRBJ1-2
DNA: TGTGCCAGCAGCGTAGGTGGGGTTCAGCCCCAGCATTTT; CDR3: CASSVGGVQPQHF; D: -; size: -; V: TRBV9; J: TRBJ1-5
DNA: TGCAGTGCTATCCCCGGCCAGAGTAACTATGGCTACACCTTC; CDR3: CSAIPGQSNYGYTF; D: -; size: few; V: TRBV20-1; J: TRBJ1-2
DNA: TGCGCCAGCAGCTTGGAGGGGGGGTATGAAAAACTGTTTTTT; CDR3: CASSLEGGYEKLFF; D: -; size: -; V: TRBV5-1; J: TRBJ1-4
DNA: TGTGCCAGCAGCTCAGGACAGGCCCTCTACGAGCAGTACTTC; CDR3: CASSSGQALYEQYF; D: TRBD1; size: few; V: TRBV7-9; J: TRBJ2-7
DNA: TGTGCCAGCAGTGGACAGGGGCGCTATGGCTACACCTTC; CDR3: CASSGQGRYGYTF; D: TRBD1; size: -; V: TRBV9; J: TRBJ1-2
DNA: TGTGCCAGCAGCTTGGGCGGAGACTACACCTTC; CDR3: CASSLGGDYTF; D: -; size: -; V: TRBV7-9; J: TRBJ1-2
DNA: TGTGCCAGCACAACGACAGGGGGCGAGCAGTACTTC; CDR3: CASTTTGGEQYF; D: TRBD1; size: many; V: TRBV2; J: TRBJ2-7
DNA: TGCAGCGTGAGGCCCGGGACTAGCGGGAGGGGGCAAGAGACCCAGTACTTC; CDR3: CSVRPGTSGRGQETQYF; D: TRBD2; size: -; V: TRBV29-1; J: TRBJ2-5
DNA: TGTGCCAGCAGGCGGACTAGCGGGGGCACCTACGAGCAGTACTTC; CDR3: CASRRTSGGTYEQYF; D: TRBD2; size: few; V: TRBV28; J: TRBJ2-7
DNA: TGTGCCAGCAGTGCTGTGGATAGGGTCACTGAAGCTTTCTTT; CDR3: CASSAVDRVTEAFF; D: -; size: -; V: TRBV2; J: TRBJ1-1